The 23 T cell receptor beta chains reported below all come from one sample, sequenced in a study of T cells in Graves' hyperthyroidism and ophthalmopathy. RNA transcripts gave rise to amplified TCR beta CDR3 regions. Researchers ran a first-round RT-PCR on the TCR CDR3 using the HTBI primer set. TCRdb itself ran the multiplex PCR reads through MiXCR, one entry per CDR3 protein. The table shows about 510,000 distinct CDR3 sequences, with approximately 49% occurring only once. Sequencing input: peripheral blood or thyroid tissue (not recorded which). These receptors were taken from an adult woman with Graves' disease, either hyperthyroidism or ophthalmopathy (not recorded which).

This rearrangement joins TRBV15 to TRBJ1-6; D ambiguous. The length of the CDR3 is 17 residues. V was shortened by 4 bases and J by 7 bases, with 20 bases between the two germline ends. Per germline, CDR1 LNHNV and CDR2 YYDKDF (reference sequence). The CDR3 sequence is CATSNGRVTVENSPLHF. CDR3 in DNA: TGTGCCACCAGCAACGGAAGGGTTACTGTGGAGAATTCACCCCTCCACTTT.

The chain has TRBV29-1 and TRBJ2-5, with D perhaps given as TRBD1 or TRBD2 (5 bases each). V was shortened by 4 bases and J by 4 bases, with 28 bases between the two germline ends. CDR1 and CDR2 (germline): SQVTM, ANQGSEA. This CDR3 is 18 amino acids long. The CDR3 reads CSVVIIGARKFVIETQYF. The DNA for the CDR3 is TGCAGCGTTGTAATCATCGGGGCTAGGAAGTTCGTTATAGAGACCCAGTACTTC.

Concerning this clonotype itself: A junction boundary mismatches the germline segment, possibly from a read error. The chain joins TRBV7-9 to TRBJ2-7; 11 bases map to TRBD2. The CDR3 runs 15 residues. CDR1 is SEHNR, CDR2 FQNEAQ, per germline (reference sequence). CDR3 sequence: CASSPWTSGSYEQYF. In DNA form, the CDR3 reads TGCGCCAGCAGCCCGTGGACTAGCGGGTCTTACGAGCAGTACTTC.

The rearrangement joins TRBV20-1 to TRBJ1-1; possible D gene TRBD1, 6 bases. V lost 5 bases and J lost 1, with 17 bases in between. This CDR3 comprises 15 residues. CDR1 DFQATT and CDR2 SNEGSKA come from the germline V gene (reference sequence). The CDR3 here is CSAPEGTGRNTEAFF. CDR3 in DNA: TGCAGTGCTCCCGAGGGTACAGGGAGGAACACTGAAGCTTTCTTT.

This clonotype has just a few counts. The V and J genes are TRBV7-9 and TRBJ1-2; 8 bases align to TRBD1. The CDR3 is 19 amino acids. Trimming cost V 5 bases and J 0 bases; bases outside gene matches: 17. Germline V gene lookup returns CDR1 SEHNR and CDR2 FQNEAQ (reference sequence). The CDR3 region is CASSARPRQGTKANYGYTF. CDR3 nucleotide sequence: TGTGCCAGCAGCGCCAGACCCCGACAGGGGACTAAAGCTAACTATGGCTACACCTTC.

As regards this clonotype: A much larger clonotype is one base distant, so this may be a read error. The CDR3 region is CASSQVEEAQYF. The DNA for the CDR3 is TGTGCCAGCAGCCAAGTTGAAGAGGCCCAGTACTTC. The V and J genes are TRBV14 and TRBJ2-5; D is unclear. The CDR3 extends over 12 amino acids. The germline V gene encodes CDR1 SGHDN and CDR2 FVKESK.

This chain links TRBV9 with TRBJ1-1, with D tentatively TRBD1 (5 bases). The germline V gene encodes CDR1 SGDLS and CDR2 YYNGEE. The CDR3 sequence is 14 residues long. Trimming pared 0 bases from V and 8 bases from J, leaving 14 bases between. CDR3 DNA sequence: TGTGCCAGCAGCGTAGGCCCAGGGCCCGGGGAAGCTTTCTTT. This codes for CASSVGPGPGEAFF.

The genes are TRBV7-2 and TRBJ2-7; 7 bases fit TRBD1. CDR1 and CDR2 (germline): SGHTA, FQGNSA. The CDR3 spans 15 residues. Trimming cost V 6 bases and J 2 bases; bases outside gene matches: 10. This chain's CDR3 is CASSAQGDPAYEQYF. In DNA, the CDR3 is TGTGCCAGCAGTGCTCAGGGGGACCCCGCCTACGAGCAGTACTTC.

V and J are TRBV15 and TRBJ1-5, with 8 bases fitting TRBD1. The V segment lost 0 bases and the J segment 3 bases; nucleotides outside the gene matches: 4. This CDR3 comprises 16 residues. The germline CDR1 and CDR2 sequences are LNHNV and YYDKDF (reference sequence). CDR3 nucleotide sequence: TGTGCCACCAGCAGAGATACAGGGGGGGACAATCAGCCCCAGCATTTT. This gives the protein CATSRDTGGDNQPQHF.

This chain links TRBV14 with TRBJ1-1; D unclear. Per germline, CDR1 SGHDN and CDR2 FVKESK. The CDR3 totals 12 residues. Deletions cut 0 bases from V and 11 bases from J, with 10 bases between. This chain's CDR3 is CASSQDGRAAFF. Here the CDR3 DNA reads TGTGCCAGCAGCCAAGATGGACGGGCGGCTTTCTTT.

This clonotype was found many times. This rearrangement joins TRBV20-1 to TRBJ2-2, with 7 nucleotides matching TRBD1. The V gene's germline CDR1 is DFQATT and CDR2 SNEGSKA (reference sequence). The V and J ends lost 5 bases and 6 bases, in that order; junction bases with no gene match: 9. The CDR3 has 14 amino acids. CDR3 protein: CSAGAIQGAGELFF. CDR3 nucleotide sequence: TGCAGTGCTGGAGCGATTCAGGGGGCCGGGGAGCTGTTTTTT.

This clonotype was counted ten times or more. The rearrangement joins TRBV19 to TRBJ1-1, with 7 bases fitting TRBD1. Germline assignment: CDR1 LNHDA and CDR2 SQIVND (reference sequence). There are 14 residues in the CDR3. The J segment lost 8 bases and the V segment lost 5 bases, leaving 11 bases of the junction unmatched. The CDR3, as DNA: TGTGCCAGTAGTCCTGGGACAGTCTTGACCGAAGCTTTCTTT. This codes for CASSPGTVLTEAFF. Full variable domain (rest looked up from reference TRBV19 and TRBJ1-1): DGGITQSPKYLFRKEGQNVTLSCEQNLNHDAMYWYRQDPGQGLRLIYYSQIVNDFQKGDIAEGYSVSREKKESFPLTVTSAQKNPTAFYLCASSPGTVLTEAFFGQGTRLTVV.

This clonotype was seen at least ten times. The V gene is TRBV5-6, the J gene TRBJ1-2; no clear D gene. Germline CDR1 SGHDT, CDR2 YYEEEE. This CDR3 comprises 18 residues. The ends were cut back, 0 bases at V and 7 bases at J, with 25 bases in the middle. CDR3 sequence (DNA): TGTGCCAGCAGCTTGGGAGCAAGCTTGGCATACCCATATGGTGGCTACACCTTC. This encodes CASSLGASLAYPYGGYTF.

This clonotype has at least ten counts. This sequence joins TRBV7-9 and TRBJ1-1; D remains unclear. Germline V gene data show CDR1 as SEHNR and CDR2 as FQNEAQ (reference sequence). The ends were cut back, 7 bases at V and 1 base at J, with 10 bases in the middle. The CDR3 length is 13 residues. In DNA, the CDR3 is TGTGCCAGCACCCAGAGACAGAACACTGAAGCTTTCTTT. As protein: CASTQRQNTEAFF.

Ten or more counts support this clonotype. The genes are TRBV7-2 and TRBJ1-5; perhaps TRBD1 as D (5 bases). CDR3 length equals 15 residues. From germline, CDR1 is SGHTA and CDR2 FQGNSA. The V and J ends lost 5 bases and 2 bases respectively, with 13 bases between them. In nucleotides, the CDR3 is TGTGCCAGCAGCACTATGGGGGGACGCAATCAGCCCCAGCATTTT. Amino acid sequence: CASSTMGGRNQPQHF.

This chain connects TRBV7-2 to TRBJ1-1; no firm D call. V lost 5 bases, J lost 0 bases, and 16 bases lay in between. The length of the CDR3 is 16 residues. Germline V gives CDR1 SGHTA, CDR2 FQGNSA. CDR3 DNA: TGTGCCAGCAGCCTCCCGGGTAGGCCATTGAACACTGAAGCTTTCTTT. This sequence encodes CASSLPGRPLNTEAFF.

Points on this clonotype: Just one base apart from a much larger clone, this may be a read error. The J gene is TRBJ2-7, the V gene TRBV7-4; D not certain. This CDR3 is built from 13 residues. Germline V lookup: CDR1 SGHVT, CDR2 SQSDAQ. The V end lost 6 bases, the J end lost 2 bases, and 11 bases lay between the germline ends. The CDR3 DNA is TGTGCCAGCAGTCAAGGCAGCACCTACGAGCAGTACTTC. Protein product: CASSQGSTYEQYF. Supplemented by reference TRBV7-4 and TRBJ2-7, the full variable domain reads GAGVSQSPRYKVAKRGRDVALRCDSISGHVTLYWYRQTLGQGSEVLTYSQSDAQRDKSGRPSGRFSAERPERSVSTLKIQRTEQGDSAVYLCASSQGSTYEQYFGPGTRLTVT.

This clonotype was detected only a few times. The chain joins TRBV12-3 or TRBV12-4 to TRBJ1-5; D gene unclear. V lost 3 bases, J lost 5 bases, and 14 bases lay in between. This CDR3 is built from 15 residues. CDR3 in amino acids: CASSLVGVIDQPQHF. The CDR3, as DNA: TGTGCCAGCAGTTTGGTCGGGGTCATAGATCAGCCCCAGCATTTT.

This clonotype was counted at least ten times. The chain joins TRBV7-8 to TRBJ2-5; either TRBD1 or TRBD2 may supply D (7 bases each). Trimming removed 5 bases from V and 9 bases from J, with 13 bases in between. Germline V gene data show CDR1 as SGHVS and CDR2 as FQNEAQ. The CDR3 spans 12 residues. The CDR3 is CASSAPGGAQYF. Here the CDR3 DNA reads TGTGCCAGCAGCGCGCCAGGGGGGGCCCAGTACTTC.

As DNA, the CDR3 is TGTGCCAGCAGCTTACCGCCTGGCTACACCTTC. This codes for CASSLPPGYTF. The rearrangement uses TRBV7-2 and TRBJ1-2; D uncertain. Germline CDR1 SGHTA, CDR2 FQGNSA. The CDR3 extends over 11 amino acids. V lost 2 bases and J lost 7, with 5 bases in between.

The sample holds many counts of this clonotype. V and J are TRBV20-1 and TRBJ2-7, with 10 bases that match TRBD2. The germline V gene has CDR1 DFQATT and CDR2 SNEGSKA (reference sequence). The CDR3 runs to 13 residues. J was trimmed by 6 bases and V by 2 bases; bases with no gene match: 4. CDR3: CSARLAGAAEQYF. CDR3 bases: TGCAGTGCTAGACTAGCGGGAGCTGCCGAGCAGTACTTC.

This clonotype was observed many times. The chain uses TRBV10-3 and TRBJ2-7, with D tentatively TRBD1 (6 bases). Between the trimmed V and J ends, which lost 7 bases and 0 bases, there was a span of 10 bases. The germline V gene has CDR1 ENHRY and CDR2 SYGVKD. The CDR3 covers 13 residues. The CDR3 sequence: CAITKDSSYEQYF. As DNA, the CDR3 is TGTGCCATCACCAAGGACAGCTCCTACGAGCAGTACTTC.

This clonotype was seen repeatedly, ten times or more. The V and J genes are TRBV12-3 or TRBV12-4 and TRBJ1-2, with unresolved D. Trimming shortened V by 2 bases and J by 0 bases, and 13 bases separated the two germline ends. This CDR3 has 16 residues. CDR3 residues: CASSLKAGSANYGYTF. The CDR3 region has the DNA TGTGCCAGCAGTTTAAAGGCGGGATCGGCTAACTATGGCTACACCTTC.